A selection of T cell receptor beta chains follows, all from one sample in a study of human T cells and chemical hapten exposure. TCRdb reanalysed the 5' RACE reads using MiXCR and keeps one entry per CDR3 protein. Here the sample spans some 78,000 distinct CDR3 sequences, 7.7% being singletons. The receptors derive from a male donor in good health. CDR3s include the opening cysteine and the closing phenylalanine or tryptophan. Each record gives: clone size, D gene, V gene, J gene, CDR3 protein, CDR3 DNA. The D gene is left open where the match is weak. The size entry is marked missing in some rows and otherwise reads once, few, many or a size class.

abundance: few
d_gene: NA
v_gene: TRBV6-2/TRBV6-3
j_gene: TRBJ2-7
CDR3aa: CASSYSKGRGAPYEQYF
CDR3nt: TGTGCCAGCAGTTACTCGAAGGGTAGGGGGGCCCCCTACGAGCAGTACTTC

abundance: many
d_gene: TRBD1
v_gene: TRBV13
j_gene: TRBJ2-1
CDR3aa: CASSDRGNEQFF
CDR3nt: TGTGCCAGCAGTGACAGGGGCAATGAGCAGTTCTTC

abundance: NA
d_gene: TRBD1
v_gene: TRBV10-2
j_gene: TRBJ1-1
CDR3aa: CASSYRQGNTEAFF
CDR3nt: TGCGCCAGCAGTTACCGACAGGGTAACACTGAAGCTTTCTTT

abundance: many
d_gene: NA
v_gene: TRBV29-1
j_gene: TRBJ2-5
CDR3aa: CSVARDFLETQYF
CDR3nt: TGCAGCGTTGCAAGGGACTTCCTAGAGACCCAGTACTTC

abundance: many
d_gene: TRBD1
v_gene: TRBV6-5
j_gene: TRBJ1-2
CDR3aa: CASSYSRDREEYGYTF
CDR3nt: TGTGCCAGCAGTTACTCAAGGGACAGGGAAGAGTACGGCTACACCTTC

abundance: many
d_gene: TRBD2
v_gene: TRBV12-3/TRBV12-4
j_gene: TRBJ2-1
CDR3aa: CASSFLGGRALDEQFF
CDR3nt: TGTGCCAGCAGTTTTTTGGGCGGGAGGGCTCTCGATGAGCAGTTCTTC

abundance: NA
d_gene: NA
v_gene: TRBV6-1
j_gene: TRBJ1-5
CDR3aa: CASSEATGLNQPQHF
CDR3nt: TGTGCCAGCAGTGAAGCTACGGGTCTGAATCAGCCCCAGCATTTT

abundance: many
d_gene: NA
v_gene: TRBV29-1
j_gene: TRBJ1-1
CDR3aa: CSVGHTGGTEAFF
CDR3nt: TGCAGCGTCGGCCACACGGGTGGCACTGAAGCTTTCTTT

abundance: NA
d_gene: TRBD1
v_gene: TRBV20-1
j_gene: TRBJ2-3
CDR3aa: CSARPADRASTDTQYF
CDR3nt: TGCAGTGCTAGACCGGCGGACAGGGCAAGCACAGATACGCAGTATTTT

abundance: many
d_gene: TRBD1
v_gene: TRBV6-5
j_gene: TRBJ2-1
CDR3aa: CASSYGDRGEIEQFF
CDR3nt: TGTGCCAGCAGTTACGGGGACAGGGGAGAGATTGAGCAGTTCTTC

abundance: NA
d_gene: NA
v_gene: TRBV7-9
j_gene: TRBJ1-1
CDR3aa: CASSLVERRVPEAFF
CDR3nt: TGTGCCAGCAGCTTAGTAGAGAGAAGGGTCCCTGAAGCTTTCTTT

abundance: NA
d_gene: TRBD1
v_gene: TRBV12-3/TRBV12-4
j_gene: TRBJ1-2
CDR3aa: CASSKTGVGYTF
CDR3nt: TGTGCCAGCAGTAAGACAGGGGTAGGCTACACCTTC

abundance: NA
d_gene: TRBD2
v_gene: TRBV6-5
j_gene: TRBJ2-5
CDR3aa: CASSPRTSGGETQYF
CDR3nt: TGTGCCAGCAGCCCCCGCACTAGCGGGGGAGAGACCCAGTACTTC

abundance: few
d_gene: NA
v_gene: TRBV20-1
j_gene: TRBJ1-5
CDR3aa: CSAGDTREIINQPQHF
CDR3nt: TGCAGTGCTGGGGACACGCGAGAAATAATCAATCAGCCCCAGCATTTT

abundance: many
d_gene: TRBD2
v_gene: TRBV29-1
j_gene: TRBJ2-3
CDR3aa: CSVGLAGEFTDTQYF
CDR3nt: TGCAGCGTCGGACTAGCGGGAGAGTTTACAGATACGCAGTATTTT